This TCR beta chain was recorded in a study of blood T cell repertoires in COVID-19. As for the study in general: The study drew acute and convalescent COVID-19 samples from the United States, Italy and Spain. PBMCs, B-cell-depleted T cells, or T cells provided the cDNA or gDNA that made up the material.

Original processing methods: It was from reference gene primer amplification that nucleated cell counts were estimated. This table comes from immunoSEQ multiplex PCR, and its TCRdb copy is limited to in-frame clones, with some not included. The V and J calls and clone size are taken from that table; D and trimming were inferred from the DNA. The sample includes a few hundred thousand clones, roughly 80% seen only once; the top ten take around 3.3%. This receptor was taken from a woman between 18 and 30 years old with acute or convalescent COVID-19. The sequenced material came from peripheral blood.

In DNA form, the CDR3 reads TGTGCCAGCAGTTCCTATCATCCCCAAGAGACCCAGTACTTC. This gives the protein CASSSYHPQETQYF. V and J are TRBV28 and TRBJ2-5, with D unclear. Germline V gene sequence: CDR1 MDHEN, CDR2 SYDVKM. This CDR3 is 14 amino acids long. V was clipped by 4 bases and J by 1 base, with 10 bases between them.